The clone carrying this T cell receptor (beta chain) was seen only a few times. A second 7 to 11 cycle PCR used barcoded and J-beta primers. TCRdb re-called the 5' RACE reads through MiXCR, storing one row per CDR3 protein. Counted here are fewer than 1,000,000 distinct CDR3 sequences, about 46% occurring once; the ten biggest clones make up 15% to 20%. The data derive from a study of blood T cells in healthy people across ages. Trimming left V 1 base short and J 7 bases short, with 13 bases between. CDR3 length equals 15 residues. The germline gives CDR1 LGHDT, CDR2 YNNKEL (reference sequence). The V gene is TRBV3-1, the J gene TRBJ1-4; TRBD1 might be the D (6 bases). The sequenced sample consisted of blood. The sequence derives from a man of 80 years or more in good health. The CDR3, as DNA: TGTGCCAGCAGCCAAGGGAAGGGGGTCGGTGAAAAACTGTTTTTT. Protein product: CASSQGKGVGEKLFF.